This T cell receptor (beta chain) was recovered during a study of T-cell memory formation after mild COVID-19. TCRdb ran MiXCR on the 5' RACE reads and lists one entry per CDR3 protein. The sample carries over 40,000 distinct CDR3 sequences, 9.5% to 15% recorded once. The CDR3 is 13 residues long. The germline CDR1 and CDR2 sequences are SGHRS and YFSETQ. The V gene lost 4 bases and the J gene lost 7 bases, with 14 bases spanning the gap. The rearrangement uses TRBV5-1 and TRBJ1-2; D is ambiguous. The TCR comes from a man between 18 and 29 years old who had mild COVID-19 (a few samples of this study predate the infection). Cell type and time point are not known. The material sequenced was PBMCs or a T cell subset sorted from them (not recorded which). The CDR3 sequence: CASSPAWEAGYTF. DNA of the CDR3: TGCGCCAGCAGCCCCGCTTGGGAGGCTGGCTACACCTTC.